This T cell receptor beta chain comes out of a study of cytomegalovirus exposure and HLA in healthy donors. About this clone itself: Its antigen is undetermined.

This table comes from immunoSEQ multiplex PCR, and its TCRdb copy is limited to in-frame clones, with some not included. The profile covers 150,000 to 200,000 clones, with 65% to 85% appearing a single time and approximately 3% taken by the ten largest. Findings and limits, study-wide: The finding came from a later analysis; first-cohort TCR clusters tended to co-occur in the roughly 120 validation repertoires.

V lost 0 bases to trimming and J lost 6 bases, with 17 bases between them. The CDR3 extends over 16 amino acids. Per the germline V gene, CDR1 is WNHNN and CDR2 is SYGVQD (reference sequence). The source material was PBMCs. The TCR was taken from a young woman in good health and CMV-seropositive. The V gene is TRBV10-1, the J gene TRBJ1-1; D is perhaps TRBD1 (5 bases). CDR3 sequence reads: CASSESTLGTSPEAFF. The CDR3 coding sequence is TGCGCCAGCAGTGAGTCGACGTTAGGGACTTCCCCTGAAGCTTTCTTT.